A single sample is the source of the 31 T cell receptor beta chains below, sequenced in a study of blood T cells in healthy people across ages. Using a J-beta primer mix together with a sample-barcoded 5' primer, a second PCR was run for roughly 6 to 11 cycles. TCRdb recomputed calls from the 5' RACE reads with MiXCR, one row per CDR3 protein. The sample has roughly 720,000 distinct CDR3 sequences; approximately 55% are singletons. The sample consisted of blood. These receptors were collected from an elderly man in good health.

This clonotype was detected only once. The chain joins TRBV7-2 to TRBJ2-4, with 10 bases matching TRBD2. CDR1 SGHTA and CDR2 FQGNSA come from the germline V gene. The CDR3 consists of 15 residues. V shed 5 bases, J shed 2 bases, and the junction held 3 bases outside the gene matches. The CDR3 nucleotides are TGTGCCAGCAGCAGGACTAGCGGCTCCAAAAACATTCAGTACTTC. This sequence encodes CASSRTSGSKNIQYF.

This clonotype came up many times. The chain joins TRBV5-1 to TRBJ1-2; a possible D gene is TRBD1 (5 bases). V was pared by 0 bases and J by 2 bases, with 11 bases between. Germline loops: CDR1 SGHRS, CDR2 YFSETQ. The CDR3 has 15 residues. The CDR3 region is CASSLGSGSNYGYTF. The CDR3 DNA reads TGCGCCAGCAGCTTGGGGTCAGGGTCCAACTATGGCTACACCTTC.

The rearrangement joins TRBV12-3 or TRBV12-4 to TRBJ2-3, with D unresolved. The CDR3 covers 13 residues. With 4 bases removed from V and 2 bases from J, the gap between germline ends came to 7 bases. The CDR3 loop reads CASSSDDTDTQYF. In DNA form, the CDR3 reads TGTGCCAGCAGTTCGGATGACACAGATACGCAGTATTTT.

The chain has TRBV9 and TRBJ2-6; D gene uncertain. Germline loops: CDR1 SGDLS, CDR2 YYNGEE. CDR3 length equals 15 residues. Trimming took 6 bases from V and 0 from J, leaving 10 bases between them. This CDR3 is CASTRPVSGANVLTF. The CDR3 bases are TGTGCCAGCACCCGACCGGTCTCTGGGGCCAACGTCCTGACTTTC.

CDR3 bases: TGCAGCGTCGCCTCGACAGGTTACTATGGCTACACCTTC. This sequence encodes CSVASTGYYGYTF. This sequence joins TRBV29-1 and TRBJ1-2, with D tentatively TRBD1 (6 bases). The CDR3 contains 13 residues. Germline-derived CDR1 and CDR2 are SQVTM and ANQGSEA. V was pared by 6 bases and J by 3 bases, with 14 bases between.

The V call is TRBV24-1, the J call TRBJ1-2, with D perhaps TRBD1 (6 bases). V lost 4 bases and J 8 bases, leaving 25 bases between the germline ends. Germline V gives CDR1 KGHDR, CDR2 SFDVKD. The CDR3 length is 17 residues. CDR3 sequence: CATSESSLGGQSIGYTF. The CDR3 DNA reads TGTGCCACCAGTGAGTCCTCCTTGGGGGGCCAATCGATAGGCTACACCTTC.

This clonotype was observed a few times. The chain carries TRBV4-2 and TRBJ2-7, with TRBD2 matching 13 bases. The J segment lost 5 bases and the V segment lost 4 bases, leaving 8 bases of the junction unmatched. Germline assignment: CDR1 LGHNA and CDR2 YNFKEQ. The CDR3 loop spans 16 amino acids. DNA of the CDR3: TGTGCCAGCAGCCCGGCCGGACTAGCGGGAGAAGACGAGCAGTACTTC. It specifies CASSPAGLAGEDEQYF.

CDR3 loop: CASSRSGGREYGYTF. The CDR3 bases are TGCGCCAGCAGCCGGAGTGGGGGCAGGGAGTATGGCTACACCTTC. V is TRBV5-1 and J is TRBJ1-2, with D tentatively TRBD1 (6 bases). The CDR3 contains 15 residues. Per germline, CDR1 SGHRS and CDR2 YFSETQ. V gave up 4 bases and J gave up 5 bases, with 18 bases separating them.

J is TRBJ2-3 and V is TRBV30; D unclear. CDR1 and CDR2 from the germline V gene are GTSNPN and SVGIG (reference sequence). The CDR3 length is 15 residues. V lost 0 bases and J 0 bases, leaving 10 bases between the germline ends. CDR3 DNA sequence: TGTGCCTGGAGTGTATTTGGGTCGAGCACAGATACGCAGTATTTT. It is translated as CAWSVFGSSTDTQYF.

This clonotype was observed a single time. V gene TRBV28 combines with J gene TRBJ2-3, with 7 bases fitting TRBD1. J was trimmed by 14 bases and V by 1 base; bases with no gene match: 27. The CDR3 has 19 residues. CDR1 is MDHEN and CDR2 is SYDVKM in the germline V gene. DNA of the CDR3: TGTGCCAGCAGTTTATCCCGGGACAGAGGGCGATTATGGCACAGATACGCGTATTTT. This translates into CASSLSRDRGRLWHRYAYF.

The CDR3 is CSAEVRREADTQYF. The CDR3 DNA follows: TGCAGTGCGGAAGTTCGGCGGGAGGCAGATACGCAGTATTTT. V and J are TRBV20-1 and TRBJ2-3; 8 bases map to TRBD2. The CDR3 is made up of 14 amino acids. The germline CDR1 and CDR2 sequences are DFQATT and SNEGSKA (reference sequence). J was trimmed by 4 bases and V by 6 bases; bases with no gene match: 9.

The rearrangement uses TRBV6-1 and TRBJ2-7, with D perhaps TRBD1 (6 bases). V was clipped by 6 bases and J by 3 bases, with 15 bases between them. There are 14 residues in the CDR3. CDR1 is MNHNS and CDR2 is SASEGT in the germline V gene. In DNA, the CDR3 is TGTGCCAGCAGGGGACAAGGGCCGGTCTACGAGCAGTACTTC. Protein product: CASRGQGPVYEQYF.

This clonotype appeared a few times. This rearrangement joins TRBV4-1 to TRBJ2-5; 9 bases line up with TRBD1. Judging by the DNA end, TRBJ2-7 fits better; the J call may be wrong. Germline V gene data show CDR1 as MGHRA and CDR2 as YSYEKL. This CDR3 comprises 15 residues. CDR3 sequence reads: CASSQDHGDRVEQYF. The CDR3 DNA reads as TGCGCCAGCAGCCAAGACCACGGGGACAGGGTCGAGCAGTACTTC.

CDR3 in amino acids: CSAPKSGTGIYNEQYF. The CDR3 coding sequence is TGCAGCGCCCCGAAATCCGGGACAGGGATCTACAATGAGCAGTACTTC. The J gene is TRBJ2-1, the V gene TRBV29-1, with TRBD1 identical over 9 bases. Near its end, the DNA agrees better with TRBJ2-7, so the J call may be wrong. The CDR3 runs 16 residues. Germline assignment: CDR1 SQVTM and CDR2 ANQGSEA.

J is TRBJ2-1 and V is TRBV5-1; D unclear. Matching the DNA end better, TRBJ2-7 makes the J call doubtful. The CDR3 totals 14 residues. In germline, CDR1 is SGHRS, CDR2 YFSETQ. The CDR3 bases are TGCGCCAGCAGCCCGCTGACGGTATACAATGAGCAGTACTTC. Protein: CASSPLTVYNEQYF.

The CDR3 loop reads CASNPREGQFF. In nucleotides, the CDR3 is TGTGCCAGCAACCCCAGAGAAGGGCAGTTCTTC. The chain employs TRBV28 and TRBJ2-1; D is undetermined. The ends were cut back, 7 bases at V and 12 bases at J, with 13 bases in the middle. CDR3 length equals 11 residues. In germline, CDR1 is MDHEN, CDR2 SYDVKM.

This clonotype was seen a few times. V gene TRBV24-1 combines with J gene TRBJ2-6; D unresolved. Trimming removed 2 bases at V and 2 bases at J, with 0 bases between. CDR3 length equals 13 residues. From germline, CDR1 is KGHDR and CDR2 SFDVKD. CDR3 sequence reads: CATSDSGANVLTF. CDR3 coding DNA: TGTGCCACCAGTGATTCTGGGGCCAACGTCCTGACTTTC.

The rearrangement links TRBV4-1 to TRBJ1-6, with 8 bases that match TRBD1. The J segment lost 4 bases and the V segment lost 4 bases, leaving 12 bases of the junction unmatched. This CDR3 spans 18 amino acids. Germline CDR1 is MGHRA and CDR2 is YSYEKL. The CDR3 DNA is TGCGCCAGCAGCCCGGACAGGGTCGTGGGGGGTTATAATTCACCCCTCCACTTT. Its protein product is CASSPDRVVGGYNSPLHF.

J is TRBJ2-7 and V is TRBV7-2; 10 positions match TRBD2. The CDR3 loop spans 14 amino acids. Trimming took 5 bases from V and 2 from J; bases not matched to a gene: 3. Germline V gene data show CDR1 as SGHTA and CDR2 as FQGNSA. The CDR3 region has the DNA TGTGCCAGCAGCAACGGACTAGCGGCCTACGAGCAGTACTTC. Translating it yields CASSNGLAAYEQYF.

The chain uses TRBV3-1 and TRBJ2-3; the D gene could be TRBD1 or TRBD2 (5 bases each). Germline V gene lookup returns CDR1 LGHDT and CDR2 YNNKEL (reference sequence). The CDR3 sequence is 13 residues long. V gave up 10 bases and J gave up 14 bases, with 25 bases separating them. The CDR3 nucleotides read TGTGCCACCCAAGAAGCGAATGGGGGTTACGCGTATTTT. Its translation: CATQEANGGYAYF.

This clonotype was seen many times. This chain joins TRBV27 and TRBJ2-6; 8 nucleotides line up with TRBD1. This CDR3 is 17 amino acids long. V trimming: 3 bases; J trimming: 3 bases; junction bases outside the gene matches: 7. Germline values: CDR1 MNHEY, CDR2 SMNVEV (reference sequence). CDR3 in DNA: TGTGCCAGCAGTTTTAGATCACAGGGGGGTGGGGCCAACGTCCTGACTTTC. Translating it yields CASSFRSQGGGANVLTF.

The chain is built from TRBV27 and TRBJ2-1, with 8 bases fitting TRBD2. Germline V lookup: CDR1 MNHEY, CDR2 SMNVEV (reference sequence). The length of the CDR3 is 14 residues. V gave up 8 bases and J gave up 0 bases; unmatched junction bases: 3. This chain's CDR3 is CASHSGISYNEQFF. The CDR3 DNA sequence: TGTGCCAGCCATAGCGGGATCTCCTACAATGAGCAGTTCTTC.

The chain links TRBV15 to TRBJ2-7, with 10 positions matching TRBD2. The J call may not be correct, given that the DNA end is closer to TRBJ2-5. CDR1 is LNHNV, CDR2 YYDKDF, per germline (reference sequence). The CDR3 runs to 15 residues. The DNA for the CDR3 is TGTGCCACCAGCAGACTAGCGGGAGCCCTCGAGACCCAGTACTTC. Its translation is CATSRLAGALETQYF.

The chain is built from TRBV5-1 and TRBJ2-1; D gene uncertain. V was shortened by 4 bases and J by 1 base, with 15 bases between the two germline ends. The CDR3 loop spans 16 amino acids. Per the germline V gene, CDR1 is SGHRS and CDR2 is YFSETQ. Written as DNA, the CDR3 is TGCGCCAGCAGCGGTGGGGTAGGGTTTTCCTACAATGAGCAGTTCTTC. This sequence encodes CASSGGVGFSYNEQFF.

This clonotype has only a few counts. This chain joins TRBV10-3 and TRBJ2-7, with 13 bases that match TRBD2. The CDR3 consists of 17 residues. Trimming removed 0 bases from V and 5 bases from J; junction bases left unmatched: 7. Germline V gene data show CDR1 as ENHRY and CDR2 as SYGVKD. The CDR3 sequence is CAISESPTSGRSHEQYF. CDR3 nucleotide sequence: TGTGCCATCAGTGAGTCTCCGACTAGCGGGAGGTCCCACGAGCAGTACTTC.

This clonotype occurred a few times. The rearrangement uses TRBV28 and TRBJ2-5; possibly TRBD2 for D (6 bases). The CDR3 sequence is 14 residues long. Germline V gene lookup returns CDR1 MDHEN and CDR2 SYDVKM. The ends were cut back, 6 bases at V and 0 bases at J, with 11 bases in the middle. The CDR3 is CASRTPGDQETQYF. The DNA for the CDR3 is TGTGCCAGCAGGACCCCGGGAGACCAAGAGACCCAGTACTTC.

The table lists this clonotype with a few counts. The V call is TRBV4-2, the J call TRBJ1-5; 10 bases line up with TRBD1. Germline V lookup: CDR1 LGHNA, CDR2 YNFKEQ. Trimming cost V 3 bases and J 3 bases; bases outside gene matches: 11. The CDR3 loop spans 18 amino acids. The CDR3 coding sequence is TGTGCCAGCAGCCACCCCCAAGGGGGGACAGGGGCCAATCAGCCCCAGCATTTT. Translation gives CASSHPQGGTGANQPQHF.

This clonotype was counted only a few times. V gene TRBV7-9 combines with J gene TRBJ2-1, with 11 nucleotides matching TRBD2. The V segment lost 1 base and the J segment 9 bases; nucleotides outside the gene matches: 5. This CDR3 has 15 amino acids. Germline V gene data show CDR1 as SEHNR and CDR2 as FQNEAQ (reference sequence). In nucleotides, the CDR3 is TGTGCCAGCAGCTTAGACGGTAGCGGGAGGGTTGAGCAGTTCTTC. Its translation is CASSLDGSGRVEQFF.

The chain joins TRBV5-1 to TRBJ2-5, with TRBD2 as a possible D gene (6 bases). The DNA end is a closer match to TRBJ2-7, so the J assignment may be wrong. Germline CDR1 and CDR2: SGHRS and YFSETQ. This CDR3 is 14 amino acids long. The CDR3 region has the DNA TGCGCCAGCAGCTCTCCCGGGATGGGAGGCGAGCAGTACTTC. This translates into CASSSPGMGGEQYF.

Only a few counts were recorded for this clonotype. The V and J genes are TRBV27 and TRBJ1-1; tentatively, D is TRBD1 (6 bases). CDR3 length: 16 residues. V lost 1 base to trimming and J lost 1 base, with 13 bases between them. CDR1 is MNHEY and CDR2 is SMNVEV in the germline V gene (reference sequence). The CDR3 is CASSLLGGRENTEAFF. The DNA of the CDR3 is TGTGCCAGCAGTTTATTGGGGGGCAGGGAGAACACTGAAGCTTTCTTT.

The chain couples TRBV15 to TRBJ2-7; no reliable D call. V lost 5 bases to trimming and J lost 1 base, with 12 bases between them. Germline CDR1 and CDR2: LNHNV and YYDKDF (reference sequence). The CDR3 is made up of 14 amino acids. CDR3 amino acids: CATSGGLGSYEQYF. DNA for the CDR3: TGTGCCACCAGCGGCGGCCTCGGGTCCTACGAGCAGTACTTC. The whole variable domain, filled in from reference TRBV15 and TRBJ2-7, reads DAMVIQNPRYQVTQFGKPVTLSCSQTLNHNVMYWYQQKSSQAPKLLFHYYDKDFNNEADTPDNFQSRRPNTSFCFLDIRSPGLGDTAMYLCATSGGLGSYEQYFGPGTRLTVT.